This is a list of T cell receptor beta chains from one sample in a study of T cells after yellow fever vaccination. TCRdb reanalysed the 5' RACE reads using MiXCR and keeps one entry per CDR3 protein. The sample has approximately 240,000 distinct CDR3 sequences, 3.6% seen once. The source was PBMCs, collected 15 days after the yellow fever booster vaccination. These receptors all come from a man aged 18 to 29 who received the YFV17D yellow fever vaccine. CDR3s include the opening cysteine and the closing phenylalanine or tryptophan. The order of the fields is D gene, CDR3 length, V gene, J gene, clone size, CDR3 protein, CDR3 DNA. The D gene is left open where the match is weak. Clone size reads once, few, many, or a class if the clone is expanded.

d_call: NA; cdr3_length: 13; v_call: TRBV7-2; j_call: TRBJ2-7; clone_size: many; cdr3_aa: CASSSRGQGEQYF; cdr3_nt: TGTGCCAGCAGCTCGAGGGGTCAGGGCGAGCAGTACTTC
d_call: NA; cdr3_length: 15; v_call: TRBV18; j_call: TRBJ1-4; clone_size: many; cdr3_aa: CASSPLRSSNEKLFF; cdr3_nt: TGTGCCAGCTCACCACTCCGGAGTTCTAATGAAAAACTGTTTTTT
d_call: TRBD2; cdr3_length: 14; v_call: TRBV12-3/TRBV12-4; j_call: TRBJ2-3; clone_size: many; cdr3_aa: CASRFAGGAGTQYF; cdr3_nt: TGTGCCAGCCGTTTTGCGGGGGGGGCGGGTACGCAGTATTTT
d_call: TRBD2; cdr3_length: 16; v_call: TRBV5-1; j_call: TRBJ2-3; clone_size: many; cdr3_aa: CASSPLAGRGTDTQYF; cdr3_nt: TGCGCCAGCAGCCCCCTAGCGGGGAGGGGCACAGATACGCAGTATTTT
d_call: NA; cdr3_length: 13; v_call: TRBV27; j_call: TRBJ2-5; clone_size: many; cdr3_aa: CASGQGGGETQYF; cdr3_nt: TGTGCCAGTGGTCAGGGGGGAGGGGAGACCCAGTACTTC
d_call: TRBD1; cdr3_length: 14; v_call: TRBV15; j_call: TRBJ1-1; clone_size: many; cdr3_aa: CATSSTGENTEAFF; cdr3_nt: TGTGCCACCAGCAGCACAGGGGAGAACACTGAAGCTTTCTTT
d_call: TRBD2; cdr3_length: 13; v_call: TRBV29-1; j_call: TRBJ2-2; clone_size: few; cdr3_aa: CSVVGGNSGELFF; cdr3_nt: TGCAGCGTTGTGGGGGGGAATTCTGGGGAGCTGTTTTTT
d_call: NA; cdr3_length: 13; v_call: TRBV7-6; j_call: TRBJ1-4; clone_size: many; cdr3_aa: CASSPMEGEKLFF; cdr3_nt: TGTGCCAGCAGCCCGATGGAGGGAGAAAAACTGTTTTTT
d_call: TRBD1; cdr3_length: 14; v_call: TRBV6-2/TRBV6-3; j_call: TRBJ1-5; clone_size: many; cdr3_aa: CATCPGGSKQPQHF; cdr3_nt: TGTGCCACCTGCCCAGGGGGCAGTAAGCAGCCCCAGCATTTT
d_call: NA; cdr3_length: 13; v_call: TRBV7-2; j_call: TRBJ1-1; clone_size: many; cdr3_aa: CASSFTGRTEAFF; cdr3_nt: TGTGCCAGCAGCTTTACTGGCCGCACTGAAGCTTTCTTT